This TCR beta chain was retrieved from a study of human T cells and chemical hapten exposure. Within the library, unique molecular identifiers were attached to each individual cDNA molecule. MiXCR, run by TCRdb on the RACE reads, gives a single entry per CDR3 protein. The table records more than 300,000 distinct CDR3 sequences, 4% to 6% of them present only once. Time point: pre-sensitization, week 0. The sample's treatment: therapeutic diphenylcyclopropenone sensitization with weekly scalp DPC. This clonotype was observed many times. CDR1 and CDR2 from the germline V gene are DFQATT and SNEGSKA (reference sequence). The CDR3 is 16 amino acids. V lost 0 bases to trimming and J lost 9 bases; unmatched junction nucleotides: 14.

This chain joins TRBV20-1 and TRBJ2-1; TRBD2 aligns across 7 bases. This sequence originates from a woman between 45 and 60 years old with alopecia areata. Some clones in this sample may be carry-over from other donors' samples. The sequenced sample was whole blood, obtained in connection with sensitization to the hapten diphenylcyclopropenone (DPC). The DNA for the CDR3 is TGCAGTGCTAGAGACAGCTCCGGGACTACCTTTGGTGAGCAGTTCTTC. As protein: CSARDSSGTTFGEQFF.